What follows describes a single TCR beta chain. Germline V gene sequence: CDR1 MGHRA, CDR2 YSYEKL. The V end was cut by 3 bases, the J end by 0 bases, with 9 bases between. The CDR3 has 14 residues. These data come from a study of blood T cell repertoires in COVID-19. Turning to the study itself: Some COVID-19 samples were acute and others convalescent; all came from the United States, Italy and Spain.

Followed over time, Seattle patients had been enrolled while infection was active. Per the authors' pipeline: Estimated nucleated cell counts came from reference gene primer amplification. Clones were sequenced by immunoSEQ multiplex PCR, and TCRdb holds only the in-frame ones, with some missing. V, J and clone size were drawn from that table, and D and trimming were deduced from the DNA. The data contain 200,000 to 300,000 clones, more than 90% of them singletons. This chain uses TRBV4-1 with TRBJ2-7; a possible D gene is TRBD2 (6 bases). Sequencing was carried out using peripheral blood. This TCR was recovered from a person aged 18-35 years with COVID-19, enrolled during active disease. The CDR3 protein is CASSHIGGSYEQYF. The DNA of the CDR3 is TGCGCCAGCAGCCACATCGGGGGCTCCTACGAGCAGTACTTC.